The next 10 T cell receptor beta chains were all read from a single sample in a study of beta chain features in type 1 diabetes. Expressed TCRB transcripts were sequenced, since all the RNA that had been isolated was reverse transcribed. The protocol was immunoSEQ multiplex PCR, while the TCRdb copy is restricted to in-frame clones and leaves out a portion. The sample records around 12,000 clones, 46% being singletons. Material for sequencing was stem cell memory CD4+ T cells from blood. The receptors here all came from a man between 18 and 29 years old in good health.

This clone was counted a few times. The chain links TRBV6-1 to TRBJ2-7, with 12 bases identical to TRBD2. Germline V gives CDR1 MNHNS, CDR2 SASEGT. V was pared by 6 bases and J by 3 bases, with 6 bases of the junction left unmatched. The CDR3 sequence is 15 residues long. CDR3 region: CASRATSGGNYEQYF. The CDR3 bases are TGTGCCAGCAGGGCTACTAGCGGGGGGAACTACGAGCAGTACTTC.

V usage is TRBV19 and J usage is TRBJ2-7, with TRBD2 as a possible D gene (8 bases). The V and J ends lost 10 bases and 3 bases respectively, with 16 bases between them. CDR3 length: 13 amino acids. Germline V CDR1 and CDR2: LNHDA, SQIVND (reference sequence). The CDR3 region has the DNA TGTGCCACCACCGGGAGGGGGCTCTACGAGCAGTACTTC. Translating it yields CATTGRGLYEQYF.

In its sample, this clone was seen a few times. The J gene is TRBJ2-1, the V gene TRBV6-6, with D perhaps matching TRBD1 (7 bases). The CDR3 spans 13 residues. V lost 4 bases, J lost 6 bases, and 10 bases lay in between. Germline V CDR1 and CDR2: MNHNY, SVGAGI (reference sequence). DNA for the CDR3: TGTGCCAGCAGTTGGCAGGGGGGCAATGAGCAGTTCTTC. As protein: CASSWQGGNEQFF.

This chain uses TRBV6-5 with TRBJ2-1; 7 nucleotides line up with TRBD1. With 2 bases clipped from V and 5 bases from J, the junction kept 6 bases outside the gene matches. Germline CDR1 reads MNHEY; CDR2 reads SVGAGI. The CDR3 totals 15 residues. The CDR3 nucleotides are TGTGCCAGCAGTTACCCCGGGACAGCAAACAATGAGCAGTTCTTC. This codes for CASSYPGTANNEQFF.

The CDR3 loop is CASKGLAASYEQYF. Here the CDR3 DNA reads TGTGCCAGCAAGGGACTAGCGGCCTCCTACGAGCAGTACTTC. The chain recombines TRBV2 with TRBJ2-7; 11 nucleotides line up with TRBD2. The CDR3 has 14 amino acids. Germline CDR1 is SNHLY and CDR2 is FYNNEI. The trim removed 7 bases at V and 0 bases at J, leaving 2 bases unmatched.

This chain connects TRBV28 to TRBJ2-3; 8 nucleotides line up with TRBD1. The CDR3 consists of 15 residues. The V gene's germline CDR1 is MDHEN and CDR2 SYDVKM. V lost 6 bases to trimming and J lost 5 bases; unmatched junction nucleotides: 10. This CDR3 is CASSTPGQGEDTQYF. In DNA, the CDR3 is TGTGCCAGCAGCACCCCAGGACAGGGAGAAGATACGCAGTATTTT.

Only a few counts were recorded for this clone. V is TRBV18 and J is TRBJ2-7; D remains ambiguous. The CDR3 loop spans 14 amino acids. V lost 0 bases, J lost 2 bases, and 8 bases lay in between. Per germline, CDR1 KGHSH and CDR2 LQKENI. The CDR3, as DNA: TGTGCCAGCTCACCACCTTCTAGTGCCTACGAGCAGTACTTC. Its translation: CASSPPSSAYEQYF.

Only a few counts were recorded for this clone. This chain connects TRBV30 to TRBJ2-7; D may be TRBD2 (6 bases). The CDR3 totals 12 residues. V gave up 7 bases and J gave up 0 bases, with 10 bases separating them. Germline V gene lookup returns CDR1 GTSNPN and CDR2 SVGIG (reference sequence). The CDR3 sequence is CALGLYSYEQYF. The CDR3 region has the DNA TGTGCCTTGGGACTGTACTCCTACGAGCAGTACTTC.

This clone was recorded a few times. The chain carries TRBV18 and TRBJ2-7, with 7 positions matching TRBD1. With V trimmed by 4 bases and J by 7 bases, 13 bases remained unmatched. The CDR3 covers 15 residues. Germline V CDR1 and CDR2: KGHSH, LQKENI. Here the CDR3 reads CASSQGQDVVMEQYF. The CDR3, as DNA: TGTGCCAGCTCACAAGGACAGGACGTAGTGATGGAGCAGTACTTC.

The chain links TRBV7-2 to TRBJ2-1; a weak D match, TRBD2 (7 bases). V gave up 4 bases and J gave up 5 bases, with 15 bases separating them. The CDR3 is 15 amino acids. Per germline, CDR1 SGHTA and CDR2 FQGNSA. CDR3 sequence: CASSSQGRGDNEQFF. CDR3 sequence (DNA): TGTGCCAGCAGCTCGCAGGGGAGGGGCGACAATGAGCAGTTCTTC.